This T cell receptor beta chain appears in the sequencing data of a study of T cells after yellow fever vaccination. TCRdb re-called the 5' RACE reads through MiXCR, storing one row per CDR3 protein. The table lists 450,000 to 550,000 distinct CDR3 sequences, 21% of them singletons. This receptor was taken from a man younger than 35 who received the YFV17D yellow fever vaccine. Sample: PBMCs, taken around 3 weeks after the first yellow fever vaccination.

The CDR3 DNA reads TGCGCCAGCAGCCAAGAGACAGGGGGCCGGGAGACCCAGTACTTC. It codes for CASSQETGGRETQYF. The chain combines TRBV4-3 with TRBJ2-5; TRBD1 aligns across 10 bases. Germline loops: CDR1 LGHNA, CDR2 YSLEER. Trimming took 0 bases from V and 5 from J; bases not matched to a gene: 3. This CDR3 has 15 amino acids.